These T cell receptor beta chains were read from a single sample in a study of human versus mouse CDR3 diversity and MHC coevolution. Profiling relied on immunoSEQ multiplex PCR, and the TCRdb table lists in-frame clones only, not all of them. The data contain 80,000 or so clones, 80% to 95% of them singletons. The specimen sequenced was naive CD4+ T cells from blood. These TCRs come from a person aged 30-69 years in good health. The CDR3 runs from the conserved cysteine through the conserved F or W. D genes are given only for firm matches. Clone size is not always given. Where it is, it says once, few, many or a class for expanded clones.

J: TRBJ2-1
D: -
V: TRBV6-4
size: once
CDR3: CASRKRFDYNEQFF
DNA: TGTGCCAGCAGAAAGCGCTTCGACTACAATGAGCAGTTCTTC

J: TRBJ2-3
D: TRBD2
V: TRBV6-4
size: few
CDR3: CASSSFSGSPTDTQYF
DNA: TGTGCCAGCAGTTCCTTTAGCGGGAGTCCTACAGATACGCAGTATTTT

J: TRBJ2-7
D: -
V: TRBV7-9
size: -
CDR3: CASSLLAGGYEQYF
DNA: TGTGCCAGCAGCTTACTTGCCGGCGGCTACGAGCAGTACTTC

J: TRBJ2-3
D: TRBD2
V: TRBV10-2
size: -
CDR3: CASSESWLADTDTQYF
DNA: TGCGCCAGCAGTGAGTCTTGGCTAGCGGATACAGATACGCAGTATTTT

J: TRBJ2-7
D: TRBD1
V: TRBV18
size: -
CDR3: CASSRTTGRAYEQYF
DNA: TGTGCCAGCTCACGTACGACAGGGAGAGCCTACGAGCAGTACTTC

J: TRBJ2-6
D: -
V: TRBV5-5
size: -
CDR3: CASTQGGANVLTF
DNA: TGTGCCAGCACCCAGGGGGGAGCCAACGTCCTGACTTTC

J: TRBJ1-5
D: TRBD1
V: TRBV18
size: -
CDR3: CASSPQTGVGQPQHF
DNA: TGTGCCAGCTCACCACAAACAGGGGTGGGTCAGCCCCAGCATTTT

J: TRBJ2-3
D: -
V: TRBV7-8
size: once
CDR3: CASRLTGPDTQYF
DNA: TGTGCCAGCAGGTTAACAGGCCCAGATACGCAGTATTTT

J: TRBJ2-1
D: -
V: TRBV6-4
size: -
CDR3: CASSDLPGWEQFF
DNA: TGTGCCAGCAGTGACTTACCAGGTTGGGAGCAGTTCTTC

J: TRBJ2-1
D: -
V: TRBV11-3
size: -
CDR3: CASSLGLPNEQFF
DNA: TGTGCCAGCAGCTTAGGTCTACCCAATGAGCAGTTCTTC

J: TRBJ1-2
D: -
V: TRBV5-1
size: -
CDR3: CASSLGTGWEDGYTF
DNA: TGCGCCAGCAGCTTGGGAACGGGGTGGGAGGACGGCTACACCTTC

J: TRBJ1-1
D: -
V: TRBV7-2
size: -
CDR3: CASSLQGQMEAFF
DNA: TGTGCCAGCAGCCTACAGGGACAAATGGAAGCTTTCTTT

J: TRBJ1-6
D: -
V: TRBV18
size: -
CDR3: CASSPRGVENSPLHF
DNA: TGTGCCAGCTCACCACGCGGGGTCGAGAATTCACCCCTCCACTTT

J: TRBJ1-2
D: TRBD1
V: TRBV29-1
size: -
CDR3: CSVPDREPLNYGYTF
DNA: TGCAGCGTCCCGGACAGGGAGCCCCTTAACTATGGCTACACCTTC

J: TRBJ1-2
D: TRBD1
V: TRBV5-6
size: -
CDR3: CASSPGQQPYGYTF
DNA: TGTGCCAGCAGCCCGGGACAGCAACCCTATGGCTACACCTTC

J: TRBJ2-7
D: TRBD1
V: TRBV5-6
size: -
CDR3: CASSLGRGQGFYEQYF
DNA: TGTGCCAGCAGCTTAGGACGGGGACAGGGTTTCTACGAGCAGTACTTC

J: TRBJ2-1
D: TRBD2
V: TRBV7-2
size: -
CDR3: CASSSGLAGPYNEQFF
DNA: TGTGCCAGCAGCTCTGGACTAGCGGGGCCCTACAATGAGCAGTTCTTC

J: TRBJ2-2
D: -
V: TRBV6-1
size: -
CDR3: CASRAGTRNTGELFF
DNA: TGTGCCAGCAGGGCCGGGACACGAAACACCGGGGAGCTGTTTTTT

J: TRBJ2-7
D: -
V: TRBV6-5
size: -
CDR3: CASSLWGRGASEQYF
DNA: TGTGCCAGCAGCCTCTGGGGCCGGGGGGCTTCCGAGCAGTACTTC

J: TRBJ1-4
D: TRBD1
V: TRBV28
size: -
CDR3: CASSFQGASNEKLFF
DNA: TGTGCCAGCAGTTTCCAGGGGGCAAGTAATGAAAAACTGTTTTTT

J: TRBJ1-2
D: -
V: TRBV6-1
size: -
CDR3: CASRGGVSTYGYTF
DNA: TGTGCCAGCAGAGGCGGGGTCAGCACCTATGGCTACACCTTC

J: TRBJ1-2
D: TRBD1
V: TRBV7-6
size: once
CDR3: CASSLGSGGVYGYTF
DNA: TGTGCCAGCAGCTTAGGGTCAGGGGGCGTCTATGGCTACACCTTC

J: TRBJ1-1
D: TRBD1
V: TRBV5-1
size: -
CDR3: CASSDRVETEAFF
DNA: TGCGCCAGCAGCGACAGGGTCGAGACTGAAGCTTTCTTT

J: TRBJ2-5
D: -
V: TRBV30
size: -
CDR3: CAWTGKETQYF
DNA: TGTGCCTGGACAGGAAAAGAGACCCAGTACTTC

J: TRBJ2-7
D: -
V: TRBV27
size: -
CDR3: CASSPTSSYSYEQYF
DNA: TGTGCCAGCAGTCCCACCTCTTCCTACTCCTACGAGCAGTACTTC

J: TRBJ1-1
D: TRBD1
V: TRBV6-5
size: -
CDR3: CASSYSVPGQGEAFF
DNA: TGTGCCAGCAGTTACTCGGTCCCGGGACAGGGTGAAGCTTTCTTT

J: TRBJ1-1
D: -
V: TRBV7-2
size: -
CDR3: CASSRDFYTEAFF
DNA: TGTGCCAGCAGCCGGGACTTCTACACTGAAGCTTTCTTT

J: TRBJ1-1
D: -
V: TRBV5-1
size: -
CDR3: CASSLDGPPNTEAFF
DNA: TGCGCCAGCAGCTTGGATGGGCCCCCTAACACTGAAGCTTTCTTT

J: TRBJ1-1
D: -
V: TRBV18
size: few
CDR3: CASSSATAEAFF
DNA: TGTGCCAGCTCATCAGCGACCGCGGAAGCTTTCTTT

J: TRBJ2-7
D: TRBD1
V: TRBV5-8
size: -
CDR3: CASSRTGGTYEQYF
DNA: TGTGCCAGCAGCCGGACAGGGGGGACCTACGAGCAGTACTTC

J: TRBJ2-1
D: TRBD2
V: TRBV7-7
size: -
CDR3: CASSSGTSGYNEQFF
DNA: TGTGCTAGCAGCTCCGGGACTAGCGGTTACAATGAGCAGTTCTTC

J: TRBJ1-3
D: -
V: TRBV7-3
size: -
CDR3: CASSLRGGAGNTIYF
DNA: TGTGCCAGCAGCTTAAGGGGGGGAGCTGGAAACACCATATATTTT

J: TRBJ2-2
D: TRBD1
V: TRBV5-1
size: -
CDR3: CASNAGTGGTGELFF
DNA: TGCGCCAGCAACGCGGGGACAGGGGGAACCGGGGAGCTGTTTTTT

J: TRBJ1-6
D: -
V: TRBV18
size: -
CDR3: CASSLMDTSDSPLHF
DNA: TGTGCCAGCTCACTTATGGACACTTCTGATTCACCCCTCCACTTT

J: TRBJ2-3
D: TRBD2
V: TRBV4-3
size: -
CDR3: CASSQEGGRADTQYF
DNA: TGCGCCAGCAGCCAAGAAGGCGGGAGAGCAGATACGCAGTATTTT

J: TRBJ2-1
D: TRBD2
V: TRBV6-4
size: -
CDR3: CASSDGTSANEQFF
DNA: TGTGCCAGCAGTGACGGGACTAGCGCCAATGAGCAGTTCTTC

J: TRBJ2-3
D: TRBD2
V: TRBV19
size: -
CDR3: CASTGLAGGADTQYF
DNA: TGTGCCAGTACGGGACTAGCGGGAGGGGCAGATACGCAGTATTTT

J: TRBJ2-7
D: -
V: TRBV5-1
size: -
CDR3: CASSLSGDDEQYF
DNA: TGCGCCAGCAGCTTGTCAGGGGACGACGAGCAGTACTTC

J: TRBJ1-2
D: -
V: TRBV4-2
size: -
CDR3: CASSQGDILNYGYTF
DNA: TGTGCCAGCAGCCAAGGGGACATCCTTAACTATGGCTACACCTTC

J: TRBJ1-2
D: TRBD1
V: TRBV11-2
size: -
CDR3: CASSLGRQGRFGYTF
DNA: TGTGCCAGCAGCTTGGGCCGACAGGGAAGGTTTGGCTACACCTTC

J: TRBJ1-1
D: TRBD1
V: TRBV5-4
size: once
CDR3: CASSFDRGQTEAFF
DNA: TGTGCCAGCAGCTTTGACAGGGGGCAAACTGAAGCTTTCTTT

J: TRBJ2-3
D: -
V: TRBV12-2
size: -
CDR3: CASRASGSNVVDTQYF
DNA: TGTGCAAGTCGCGCTAGCGGGAGTAATGTAGTAGATACGCAGTATTTT

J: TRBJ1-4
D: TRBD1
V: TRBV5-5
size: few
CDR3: CASSLRDRSNEKLFF
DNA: TGTGCCAGCAGCTTAAGGGACAGAAGTAATGAAAAACTGTTTTTT

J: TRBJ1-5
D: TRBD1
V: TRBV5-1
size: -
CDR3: CASSPGQGGQPQHF
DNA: TGCGCCAGCAGCCCGGGACAGGGCGGTCAGCCCCAGCATTTT

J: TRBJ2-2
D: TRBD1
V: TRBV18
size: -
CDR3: CASSPAPGGENTGELFF
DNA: TGTGCCAGCTCACCAGCGCCAGGGGGCGAGAACACCGGGGAGCTGTTTTTT

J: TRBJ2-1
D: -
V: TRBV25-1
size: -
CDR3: CASMVSVHSSYNEQFF
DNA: TGTGCCAGCATGGTTAGCGTCCACAGCTCCTACAATGAGCAGTTCTTC

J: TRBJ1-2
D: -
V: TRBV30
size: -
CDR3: CAWLGQSHYGYTF
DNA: TGTGCCTGGCTCGGACAGTCACACTATGGCTACACCTTC

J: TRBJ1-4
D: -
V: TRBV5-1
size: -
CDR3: CASSLSGATNEKLFF
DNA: TGCGCCAGCAGCTTATCAGGTGCAACTAATGAAAAACTGTTTTTT

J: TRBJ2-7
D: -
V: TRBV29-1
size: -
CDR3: CSASNSYEQYF
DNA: TGCAGCGCGAGCAACTCCTACGAGCAGTACTTC

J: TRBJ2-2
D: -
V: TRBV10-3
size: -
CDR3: CAITQYTGELFF
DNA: TGTGCCATCACCCAGTACACCGGGGAGCTGTTTTTT

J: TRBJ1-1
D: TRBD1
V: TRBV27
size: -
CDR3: CASSTGQGVNTEAFF
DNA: TGTGCCAGCAGTACGGGACAGGGGGTGAACACTGAAGCTTTCTTT

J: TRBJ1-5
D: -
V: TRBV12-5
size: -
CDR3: CASGPNRDGPQHF
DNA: TGTGCTAGTGGTCCCAACAGGGACGGGCCCCAGCATTTT

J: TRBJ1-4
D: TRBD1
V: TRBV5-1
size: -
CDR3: CASSLGQGATNEKLFF
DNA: TGCGCCAGCAGCTTGGGACAGGGGGCGACTAATGAAAAACTGTTTTTT

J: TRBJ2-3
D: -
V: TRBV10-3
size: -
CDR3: CAIRGGPADTQYF
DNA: TGTGCCATCAGGGGGGGACCCGCAGATACGCAGTATTTT

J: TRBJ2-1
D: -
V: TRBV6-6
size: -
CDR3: CASTPSPLAGVEEQFF
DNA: TGTGCCAGCACCCCCTCTCCGTTGGCAGGCGTAGAGGAGCAGTTCTTC

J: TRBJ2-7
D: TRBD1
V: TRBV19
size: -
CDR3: CASSGDRNYEQYF
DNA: TGTGCCAGTAGTGGGGACAGAAACTACGAGCAGTACTTC

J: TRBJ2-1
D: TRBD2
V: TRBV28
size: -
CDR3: CASLGAGGSNEQFF
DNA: TGTGCCAGCCTCGGGGCGGGGGGGTCCAATGAGCAGTTCTTC

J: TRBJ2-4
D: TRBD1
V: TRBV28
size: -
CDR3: CASTPDREGTQYF
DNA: TGTGCCAGCACCCCGGACAGGGAAGGCACTCAGTACTTC